This TCR beta chain emerged from a study of blood T cell repertoires in COVID-19. Original data processing: Reference gene primers were amplified, and this amplification served to estimate nucleated cell counts. TCRdb's copy holds only in-frame clones and misses some; the assay was immunoSEQ multiplex PCR. V and J calls and clone size are those listed in that table; D and trimming were worked out from the DNA. The sample includes roughly 91,000 clones, 65% to 80% seen only once; the top ten take about 10%. Germline lookup yields CDR1 SGHDT and CDR2 YYEEEE. V was trimmed by 4 bases and J by 4 bases, leaving 12 bases between them. The CDR3 runs 14 residues.

Sequencing was carried out using peripheral blood. The source of this sequence is a man aged 70 or older with acute or convalescent COVID-19. The J gene is TRBJ2-1, the V gene TRBV5-6; perhaps TRBD1 as D (6 bases). Here the CDR3 DNA reads TGTGCCAGCAGCGACTGGACAGTATACAATGAGCAGTTCTTC. This sequence encodes CASSDWTVYNEQFF.